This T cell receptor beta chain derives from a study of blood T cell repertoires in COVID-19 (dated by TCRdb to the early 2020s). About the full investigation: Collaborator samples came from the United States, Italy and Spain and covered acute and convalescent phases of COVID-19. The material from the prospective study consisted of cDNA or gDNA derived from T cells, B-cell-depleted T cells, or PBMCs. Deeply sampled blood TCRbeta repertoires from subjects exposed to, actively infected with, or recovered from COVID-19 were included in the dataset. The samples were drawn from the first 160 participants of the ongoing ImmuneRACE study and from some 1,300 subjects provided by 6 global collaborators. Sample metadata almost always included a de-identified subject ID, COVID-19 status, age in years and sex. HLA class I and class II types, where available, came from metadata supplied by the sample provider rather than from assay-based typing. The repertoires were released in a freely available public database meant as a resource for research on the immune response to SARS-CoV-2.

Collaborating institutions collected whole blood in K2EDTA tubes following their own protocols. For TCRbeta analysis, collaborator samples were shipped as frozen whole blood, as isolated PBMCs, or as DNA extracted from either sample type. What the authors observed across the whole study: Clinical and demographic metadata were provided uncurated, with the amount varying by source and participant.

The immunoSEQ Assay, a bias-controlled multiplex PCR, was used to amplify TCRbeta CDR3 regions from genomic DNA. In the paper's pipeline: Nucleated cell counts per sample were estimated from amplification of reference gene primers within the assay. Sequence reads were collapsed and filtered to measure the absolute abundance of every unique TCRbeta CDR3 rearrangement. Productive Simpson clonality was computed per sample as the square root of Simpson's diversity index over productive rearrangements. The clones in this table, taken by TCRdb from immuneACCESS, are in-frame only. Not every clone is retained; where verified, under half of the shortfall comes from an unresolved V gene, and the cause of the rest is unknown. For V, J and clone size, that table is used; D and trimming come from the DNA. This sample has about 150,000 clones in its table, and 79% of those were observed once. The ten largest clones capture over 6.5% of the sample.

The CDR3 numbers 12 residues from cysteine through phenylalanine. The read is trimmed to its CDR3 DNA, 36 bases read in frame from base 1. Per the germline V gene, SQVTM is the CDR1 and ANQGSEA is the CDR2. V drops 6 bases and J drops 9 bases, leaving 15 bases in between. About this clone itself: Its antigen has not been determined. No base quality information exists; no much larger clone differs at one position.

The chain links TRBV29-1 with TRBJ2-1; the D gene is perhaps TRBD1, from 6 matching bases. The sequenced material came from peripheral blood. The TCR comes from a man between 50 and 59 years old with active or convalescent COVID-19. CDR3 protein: CSVRKGDGEQFF. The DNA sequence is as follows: TGCAGCGTGAGAAAGGGGGACGGTGAGCAGTTCTTC.